This T cell receptor (beta chain) was recovered during a study of shared clonotypes between healthy human individuals. This CDR3 has 15 residues. Sequencing used immunoSEQ multiplex PCR; TCRdb keeps in-frame clones, though not all of them. The sample has under 600,000 clones; about 80% are singletons. A remark on this clone: A junction end diverges from the germline sequence, so it may reflect a read error.

This TCR came from a woman aged 40 to 50 in good health. Some clones in this sample may be carry-over from other donors' samples. This chain uses TRBV5-3 with TRBJ2-2; D gene unclear. TRBV5-3 is assigned to the ORF class and has an uncertain function. The sequencing input was PBMCs. The CDR3 coding sequence is TGTGCCAGCAGCTTTTCCAGAGCGAACACCGGGGAGCTGTTTTTT. This encodes CASSFSRANTGELFF.